The present TCR beta chain was sequenced within a study of shared clonotypes between healthy human individuals. Regarding the study as a whole: Estimated richness values were generally larger in naive subsets than in memory subsets. Sorted-subset sequencing, rarefaction showed, was incomplete despite large depth.

J was trimmed by 8 bases and V by 1 base; bases with no gene match: 8. The CDR3 loop spans 17 amino acids. The germline V gene has CDR1 SGHVS and CDR2 FQNEAQ. A note on this clone: The target antigen is unknown.

Data came from immunoSEQ multiplex PCR; TCRdb stores just in-frame clones and leaves some out. The sample has about 750,000 clones, around 93% seen once. Naive CD8 isolation took CD45RO-negative cells positively selected for CCR7 and excluded terminally differentiated effector memory CD45RA+ cells. Each sample came from a Caucasian adult donor living in Nashville, Tennessee. The specimen was naive CD8+ T cells sorted from blood. The source is a young man in good health. The gene calls are TRBV7-8 and TRBJ2-1, with 13 nucleotides matching TRBD2. The CDR3 DNA follows: TGTGCCAGCAGCTTAGGGACTAGCGGGAGTGTAGTTGATGAGCAGTTCTTC. Translation gives CASSLGTSGSVVDEQFF. The full variable domain, with the rest looked up from reference TRBV7-8 and TRBJ2-1, is GAGVSQSPRYKVAKRGQDVALRCDPISGHVSLFWYQQALGQGPEFLTYFQNEAQLDKSGLPSDRFFAERPEGSVSTLKIQRTQQEDSAVYLCASSLGTSGSVVDEQFFGPGTRLTVL.